The 30 T cell receptor beta chains below were found in one sample sequenced in a study of shared clonotypes between healthy human individuals. Assay: immunoSEQ multiplex PCR; the TCRdb copy retains only in-frame clones and omits some. Among about 490,000 clones listed, roughly 85% were seen once. Sample: PBMCs. The receptors stem from a woman aged 40 to 50 in good health. Some clones in this sample may be carry-over from other donors' samples.

V is TRBV5-4 and J is TRBJ2-7; TRBD1 agrees at 9 bases. CDR3 length: 16 amino acids. CDR1 and CDR2 (germline): SGHNT, YYREEE (reference sequence). The V and J ends lost 2 bases and 0 bases, in that order; junction bases with no gene match: 6. The CDR3 nucleotides are TGTGCCAGCAGCTTTAAACAGGGGGCCGGCTCCTACGAGCAGTACTTC. Residues: CASSFKQGAGSYEQYF. The variable domain in full, completed from reference TRBV5-4 and TRBJ2-7, reads ETGVTQSPTHLIKTRGQQVTLRCSSQSGHNTVSWYQQALGQGPQFIFQYYREEENGRGNFPPRFSGLQFPNYSSELNVNALELDDSALYLCASSFKQGAGSYEQYFGPGTRLTVT.

About this clone itself: Compared with germline, one end of the junction differs, possibly owing to a read error. This chain uses TRBV2 with TRBJ2-3; 10 positions agree with TRBD1. CDR3 size: 15 residues. Per germline, CDR1 SNHLY and CDR2 FYNNEI. The CDR3 nucleotides read TGTGCCAGCAATGAACGGGACAGGGGAACAGATACGCAGTATTTT. Translated: CASNERDRGTDTQYF.

The CDR3 DNA is TGTGCCAGCAGTTTACTAGGGGGACACTATGGCTACACCTTC. This translates into CASSLLGGHYGYTF. The rearrangement uses TRBV28 and TRBJ1-2; weak D call: TRBD1 (6 bases). Trimming shortened V by 2 bases and J by 3 bases, and 10 bases separated the two germline ends. CDR1 is MDHEN, CDR2 SYDVKM, per germline. The CDR3 has 14 amino acids.

The V gene is TRBV28, the J gene TRBJ1-1; D uncertain. CDR3 length equals 11 residues. Trimming took 7 bases from V and 4 from J, leaving 7 bases between them. Looked up from germline, CDR1 is MDHEN and CDR2 is SYDVKM. The CDR3 loop is CASTGPTEAFF. The CDR3 coding sequence is TGTGCCAGCACCGGGCCCACTGAAGCTTTCTTT.

In this sample, this clone turned up once. This sequence joins TRBV29-1 and TRBJ2-5; 12 bases align to TRBD2. Germline V gene sequence: CDR1 SQVTM, CDR2 ANQGSEA. V gave up 4 bases and J gave up 5 bases; unmatched junction bases: 5. The CDR3 runs 14 residues. In DNA form, the CDR3 reads TGCAGCGTTGGGACTAGCGGGACCCTTGAGACCCAGTACTTC. Translation gives CSVGTSGTLETQYF.

This clone appeared many times. This sample also contains other DNA sequences that code for the same CDR3. The chain carries TRBV15 and TRBJ2-1, with 12 bases aligning to TRBD2. V gave up 5 bases and J gave up 6 bases; unmatched junction bases: 5. This CDR3 is 15 amino acids long. Germline-derived CDR1 and CDR2 are LNHNV and YYDKDF (reference sequence). The CDR3 here is CATSERTSGINEQFF. The CDR3 nucleotides read TGTGCCACCAGCGAGCGGACTAGCGGGATCAATGAGCAGTTCTTC.

The chain joins TRBV28 to TRBJ1-1; 7 positions match TRBD1. After removal of 7 bases from V and 0 bases from J, the junction contained 11 bases not matched to a gene. Germline CDR1 and CDR2: MDHEN and SYDVKM. The CDR3 consists of 16 residues. CDR3 amino acids: CASTTPGQPMNTEAFF. CDR3 in DNA: TGTGCCAGCACCACGCCGGGACAGCCGATGAACACTGAAGCTTTCTTT.

As for this clone: One end of the junction is discordant with germline, which a read error may explain. The CDR3 here is CASSPRGVLRPSTGTQYF. The CDR3, as DNA: TGCGCCAGCAGCCCAAGGGGGGTACTACGACCTTCAACAGGTACGCAGTATTTT. This chain joins TRBV4-1 and TRBJ2-3; D may be TRBD1 or TRBD2 (6 bases each). The CDR3 contains 18 residues. Germline V gene data show CDR1 as MGHRA and CDR2 as YSYEKL.

V gene TRBV5-1 combines with J gene TRBJ1-2; weak D call: TRBD1 (6 bases). The V and J ends lost 4 bases and 4 bases respectively, with 14 bases between them. The V gene's germline CDR1 is SGHRS and CDR2 YFSETQ. The CDR3 covers 14 residues. The CDR3 DNA reads TGCGCCAGCAGCCGGGAGGGGGAGCCCTATGGCTACACCTTC. It yields the protein CASSREGEPYGYTF.

V is TRBV5-1 and J is TRBJ1-1; 10 bases fit TRBD1. In germline, CDR1 is SGHRS, CDR2 YFSETQ. This CDR3 region has 14 residues. Losses at the gene ends were 4 bases for V and 5 bases for J; bases not matched to a gene: 5. The CDR3, as DNA: TGCGCCAGCAGCGCCGGGACAGGGGCTACTGAAGCTTTCTTT. Amino acids: CASSAGTGATEAFF.

This clone was detected only once. The rearrangement links TRBV10-3 to TRBJ2-5; TRBD2 agrees at 11 bases. The CDR3 consists of 19 residues. J lost 1 base, V lost 2 bases, and 12 bases had no gene match. CDR1 and CDR2 from the germline V gene are ENHRY and SYGVKD. The CDR3 sequence is CAISERLAGGAMGQETQYF. The CDR3 DNA sequence: TGTGCCATCAGTGAGAGGCTAGCGGGAGGTGCAATGGGCCAAGAGACCCAGTACTTC.

The V call is TRBV15, the J call TRBJ2-7, with TRBD1 matching 7 bases. Germline CDR1 is LNHNV and CDR2 is YYDKDF (reference sequence). This CDR3 contains 15 residues. Trimming removed 5 bases from V and 3 bases from J; junction bases left unmatched: 10. The CDR3 here is CATSGIQGPDYEQYF. Written as DNA, the CDR3 is TGTGCCACCAGCGGAATACAGGGGCCCGACTACGAGCAGTACTTC.

V is TRBV2 and J is TRBJ2-3; D possibly corresponds to TRBD2 (7 bases). Trimming pared 7 bases from V and 2 bases from J, leaving 10 bases between. The CDR3 loop spans 13 amino acids. Germline assignment: CDR1 SNHLY and CDR2 FYNNEI. The CDR3: CASTGGFTDTQYF. The CDR3 nucleotides read TGTGCCAGCACGGGGGGCTTCACAGATACGCAGTATTTT.

This sequence joins TRBV6-1 and TRBJ2-2, with D hard to call. The ends were cut back, 5 bases at V and 0 bases at J, with 7 bases in the middle. The CDR3 has 14 amino acids. CDR1 is MNHNS, CDR2 SASEGT, per germline. This CDR3 reads CASSLGTNTGELFF. For the CDR3, the DNA is TGTGCCAGCAGTTTAGGGACGAACACCGGGGAGCTGTTTTTT.

V usage is TRBV15 and J usage is TRBJ2-3; TRBD2 might be the D (6 bases). Trimming removed 0 bases from V and 2 bases from J, with 9 bases in between. CDR1 LNHNV and CDR2 YYDKDF come from the germline V gene (reference sequence). The CDR3 contains 15 residues. The CDR3 DNA sequence: TGTGCCACCAGCAGAGAGGGAGGAGCCACAGATACGCAGTATTTT. It specifies CATSREGGATDTQYF.

The chain links TRBV7-3 to TRBJ2-1; TRBD2 aligns across 10 bases. Germline-derived CDR1 and CDR2 are SGHTA and FQGTGA. After removal of 0 bases from V and 7 bases from J, the junction contained 3 bases not matched to a gene. This CDR3 is 15 amino acids long. The CDR3 DNA reads TGTGCCAGCAGCTTAACCGGGACTAGCGCTAATGAGCAGTTCTTC. It translates to CASSLTGTSANEQFF.

The chain links TRBV29-1 to TRBJ2-3; 13 bases align to TRBD2. This CDR3 region has 17 residues. The germline CDR1 and CDR2 sequences are SQVTM and ANQGSEA. With 0 bases clipped from V and 4 bases from J, the junction kept 7 bases outside the gene matches. As DNA, the CDR3 is TGCAGCGTTGAAGATCCCACTAGCGGGAGGGCCCCAGATACGCAGTATTTT. Translation: CSVEDPTSGRAPDTQYF.

This clone was seen a single time. This chain uses TRBV5-6 with TRBJ2-3; 9 nucleotides match TRBD2. Trimming at V came to 5 bases and at J to 0 bases, leaving 4 bases not matched to a gene. The CDR3 consists of 15 residues. In germline, CDR1 is SGHDT, CDR2 YYEEEE. The CDR3 is CASRRTSGSTDTQYF. For the CDR3, the DNA is TGTGCCAGCAGGAGAACTAGCGGGAGCACAGATACGCAGTATTTT.

This clone was seen a single time. The chain has TRBV5-1 and TRBJ2-2, with a tentative D call TRBD1 (5 bases). This CDR3 spans 15 amino acids. Germline CDR1 SGHRS, CDR2 YFSETQ. V gave up 7 bases and J gave up 4 bases, with 17 bases separating them. The CDR3 sequence is CASGPQGSGTGELFF. As DNA, the CDR3 is TGCGCCAGCGGACCCCAGGGCTCGGGCACCGGGGAGCTGTTTTTT.

The rearrangement links TRBV6-1 to TRBJ1-4; the match to TRBD1 covers 8 bases. The length of the CDR3 is 14 residues. CDR1 is MNHNS, CDR2 SASEGT, per germline. Trimming removed 6 bases from V and 8 bases from J; junction bases left unmatched: 8. In nucleotides, the CDR3 is TGTGCCAGCAGGGCGGACAGGGCTGTGGAAAAACTGTTTTTT. This translates into CASRADRAVEKLFF.

The gene calls are TRBV6-5 and TRBJ2-7; D possibly corresponds to TRBD2 (5 bases). Trimming left V 0 bases short and J 0 bases short, with 9 bases between. The germline CDR1 and CDR2 sequences are MNHEY and SVGAGI. The CDR3 extends over 15 amino acids. CDR3 region: CASSYSVGSSYEQYF. The CDR3 nucleotides are TGTGCCAGCAGTTACTCGGTGGGGAGCTCCTACGAGCAGTACTTC.

In its sample, this clone was seen a few times. This specimen includes other DNA sequences encoding the same CDR3. The chain couples TRBV2 to TRBJ2-2, with 11 bases aligning to TRBD2. The germline V gene has CDR1 SNHLY and CDR2 FYNNEI. CDR3 length: 15 amino acids. The V segment lost 5 bases and the J segment 10 bases; nucleotides outside the gene matches: 9. The CDR3 sequence: CASSYGLAGGMELFF. In DNA form, the CDR3 reads TGTGCCAGCAGTTACGGACTAGCGGGTGGGATGGAGCTGTTTTTT.

The rearrangement links TRBV19 to TRBJ1-2; 7 bases are shared with TRBD1. The CDR3 has 16 residues. J lost 2 bases, V lost 5 bases, and 11 bases had no gene match. Germline assignment: CDR1 LNHDA and CDR2 SQIVND (reference sequence). The CDR3 reads CASSPTPGTENYGYTF. The CDR3 DNA sequence: TGTGCCAGTAGTCCCACCCCCGGGACAGAGAACTATGGCTACACCTTC.

This clone was detected once. This chain uses TRBV12-5 with TRBJ2-5; TRBD2 aligns across 8 bases. The V gene end was trimmed by 0 bases and the J gene end by 5 bases; junction bases not matched to a gene: 2. The CDR3 has 14 residues. The germline V gene has CDR1 LGHNT and CDR2 FRNRAP. This CDR3 is CASGLVSGGETQYF. The CDR3 DNA reads TGTGCTAGTGGTTTGGTATCGGGAGGGGAGACCCAGTACTTC. Full variable domain (outside the CDR3, taken from reference TRBV12-5 and TRBJ2-5): DARVTQTPRHKVTEMGQEVTMRCQPILGHNTVFWYRQTMMQGLELLAYFRNRAPLDDSGMPKDRFSAEMPDATLATLKIQPSEPRDSAVYFCASGLVSGGETQYFGPGTRLLVL.

The chain employs TRBV4-1 and TRBJ2-1; 13 nucleotides match TRBD2. V was pared by 2 bases and J by 7 bases, with 14 bases of the junction left unmatched. The CDR3 contains 19 residues. The V gene's germline CDR1 is MGHRA and CDR2 YSYEKL. CDR3 sequence reads: CASSQQLAGGPLRRNEQFF. The CDR3 DNA reads as TGCGCCAGCAGCCAACAACTAGCGGGAGGGCCGTTGAGAAGAAATGAGCAGTTCTTC.

CDR3 coding DNA: TGTGCCTGGACCAGTACGCCCAGCGGGAGCTTTGCTGAGCAGTTCTTC. Translation gives CAWTSTPSGSFAEQFF. The chain carries TRBV30 and TRBJ2-1, with TRBD2 matching 8 bases. The germline V gene has CDR1 GTSNPN and CDR2 SVGIG (reference sequence). The CDR3 spans 16 residues. The V gene end was trimmed by 4 bases and the J gene end by 9 bases; junction bases not matched to a gene: 17.

As concerns this clone: In the same sample, other DNA sequences code for this CDR3. This chain links TRBV19 with TRBJ1-4; 7 bases are a match to TRBD1. CDR3 length equals 14 residues. Germline trimming cut 4 bases from V and 5 bases from J; bases unmatched to any gene: 4. Germline V gives CDR1 LNHDA, CDR2 SQIVND (reference sequence). The CDR3 bases are TGTGCCAGTAGTACACCGGGACAGAATGAAAAACTGTTTTTT. It specifies CASSTPGQNEKLFF.

As concerns this clone: The identical CDR3 is also encoded by other nucleotide sequences in the sample. This sequence joins TRBV7-9 and TRBJ1-4; 7 bases line up with TRBD1. This CDR3 is 13 amino acids long. J was trimmed by 7 bases and V by 1 base; bases with no gene match: 0. Germline CDR1 SEHNR, CDR2 FQNEAQ (reference sequence). The CDR3 reads CASSLDRGEKLFF. DNA of the CDR3: TGTGCCAGCAGCTTAGACAGGGGTGAAAAACTGTTTTTT.

The rearrangement uses TRBV11-2 and TRBJ2-3, with D possibly being TRBD2 (6 bases). Per germline, CDR1 SGHAT and CDR2 FQNNGV. V was clipped by 6 bases and J by 4 bases, with 14 bases between them. The CDR3 spans 14 residues. CDR3 amino acids: CASRPGTVPDTQYF. The CDR3 DNA reads TGTGCCAGCAGACCCGGGACTGTGCCAGATACGCAGTATTTT.

With regard to this clone: A clone one base away is much larger, so this may be a read error. The V call is TRBV5-6, the J call TRBJ1-1; D uncertain. The CDR3 covers 11 residues. Germline CDR1 reads SGHDT; CDR2 reads YYEEEE. The ends were cut back, 2 bases at V and 2 bases at J, with 1 base in the middle. CDR3 residues: CASSFNTEAFF. The CDR3 bases are TGTGCCAGCAGCTTTAACACTGAAGCTTTCTTT.